The 32 T cell receptor beta chains below come from one sample, sequenced in a study of blood T cell repertoires in COVID-19. Repertoires were generated with immunoSEQ multiplex PCR, while TCRdb's copy carries only in-frame clones and drops some. The sample contains approximately 170,000 clones, roughly 87% of which appear only once. Material: peripheral blood. Receptor source: a woman in her sixties or seventies with COVID-19, enrolled during active disease.

The chain links TRBV2 to TRBJ2-1, with TRBD2 matching 11 bases. Germline V gene data show CDR1 as SNHLY and CDR2 as FYNNEI. The length of the CDR3 is 18 residues. Trimming cost V 0 bases and J 9 bases; bases outside gene matches: 13. The CDR3 loop is CASSEAGDLAGGGIEQFF. CDR3 bases: TGTGCCAGCAGTGAAGCAGGGGATCTAGCGGGAGGTGGGATTGAGCAGTTCTTC.

The chain couples TRBV4-3 to TRBJ1-1; possibly TRBD1 for D (6 bases). This CDR3 is built from 13 residues. V was shortened by 0 bases and J by 9 bases, with 11 bases between the two germline ends. Germline V gives CDR1 LGHNA, CDR2 YSLEER. CDR3 region: CASSQDLGAQAFF. The CDR3 DNA reads TGCGCCAGCAGCCAAGATTTGGGGGCCCAAGCTTTCTTT.

This chain links TRBV18 with TRBJ1-5; D unresolved. CDR1 KGHSH and CDR2 LQKENI come from the germline V gene. V lost 5 bases and J lost 4, with 12 bases in between. This CDR3 has 14 residues. For the CDR3, the DNA is TGTGCCAGCTCATTCTCAGAGGATAATCAGCCCCAGCATTTT. As protein: CASSFSEDNQPQHF.

This chain joins TRBV24-1 and TRBJ2-5; D may be TRBD2 (6 bases). The CDR3 covers 15 residues. The V gene's germline CDR1 is KGHDR and CDR2 SFDVKD. V lost 3 bases to trimming and J lost 4 bases, with 14 bases between them. The CDR3 sequence is CATSDRPAGRETQYF. Here the CDR3 DNA reads TGTGCCACCAGTGATAGACCAGCGGGCCGAGAGACCCAGTACTTC.

The chain uses TRBV19 and TRBJ2-7, with D possibly being TRBD2 (5 bases). There are 13 residues in the CDR3. Germline values: CDR1 LNHDA, CDR2 SQIVND (reference sequence). Trimming took off 5 bases at V and 2 bases at J, with 10 bases between the two ends. This chain's CDR3 is CASSEGITYEQYF. CDR3 nucleotides: TGTGCCAGTAGTGAGGGAATCACCTACGAGCAGTACTTC.

The chain employs TRBV30 and TRBJ1-5; D call uncertain. Germline CDR1 and CDR2: GTSNPN and SVGIG (reference sequence). The CDR3 length is 16 residues. Trimming shortened V by 2 bases and J by 3 bases, and 17 bases separated the two germline ends. CDR3 protein: CAWSHFRQLPNQPQHF. DNA of the CDR3: TGTGCCTGGAGTCACTTCAGACAACTCCCCAATCAGCCCCAGCATTTT.

This chain connects TRBV9 to TRBJ1-5; 7 bases line up with TRBD1. V lost 4 bases, J lost 5 bases, and 9 bases stayed unmatched. Germline V CDR1 and CDR2: SGDLS, YYNGEE. This CDR3 comprises 15 residues. This CDR3 is CASSRLQGVDQPQHF. In nucleotides, the CDR3 is TGTGCCAGCAGCAGGCTTCAGGGGGTTGATCAGCCCCAGCATTTT.

The chain employs TRBV5-4 and TRBJ2-7; D is uncertain. With 1 base removed from V and 2 bases from J, the gap between germline ends came to 10 bases. Germline CDR1 is SGHNT and CDR2 is YYREEE (reference sequence). The CDR3 extends over 14 amino acids. The chain's CDR3 is CASSLQALTYEQYF. DNA for the CDR3: TGTGCCAGCAGCTTGCAGGCTCTAACCTACGAGCAGTACTTC.

The chain recombines TRBV6-2 or TRBV6-3 with TRBJ1-5; a possible D gene is TRBD1 (6 bases). CDR3 size: 15 residues. Germline loops: CDR1 MNHEY, CDR2 SVGEGT. The V end was cut by 6 bases, the J end by 2 bases, with 14 bases between. In nucleotides, the CDR3 is TGTGCCAGCAGCTCCACACGGACAGGCAATCAGCCCCAGCATTTT. It is translated as CASSSTRTGNQPQHF.

Concerning this clone itself: At the DNA level, this CDR3 is encoded by other sequences in the same sample as well. The chain combines TRBV18 with TRBJ2-1; possible D gene TRBD2, 5 bases. The CDR3 loop spans 16 amino acids. Germline loops: CDR1 KGHSH, CDR2 LQKENI. Deletions cut 3 bases from V and 0 bases from J, with 12 bases between. CDR3 region: CASSPGSGSSYNEQFF. CDR3 sequence (DNA): TGTGCCAGCTCACCGGGGAGCGGTAGCTCCTACAATGAGCAGTTCTTC. Supplemented by reference TRBV18 and TRBJ2-1, the full variable domain reads NAGVMQNPRHLVRRRGQEARLRCSPMKGHSHVYWYRQLPEEGLKFMVYLQKENIIDESGMPKERFSAEFPKEGPSILRIQQVVRGDSAAYFCASSPGSGSSYNEQFFGPGTRLTVL.

The V call is TRBV4-1, the J call TRBJ2-5; D may be TRBD2 (6 bases). Germline V gene sequence: CDR1 MGHRA, CDR2 YSYEKL. The CDR3 length is 16 residues. V was clipped by 1 base and J by 1 base, with 13 bases between them. The DNA of the CDR3 is TGCGCCAGCAGCCAAGGCGGGAAGGCGGTCCAAGAGACCCAGTACTTC. Translation gives CASSQGGKAVQETQYF.

The rearrangement links TRBV7-9 to TRBJ1-4, with TRBD1 matching over 8 bases. Germline CDR1 and CDR2: SEHNR and FQNEAQ (reference sequence). The CDR3 has 14 amino acids. With 2 bases clipped from V and 12 bases from J, the junction kept 8 bases outside the gene matches. Here the CDR3 DNA reads TGTGCCAGCAGCTTATGGCCCAGGGGGCTAGAACTGTTTTTT. This codes for CASSLWPRGLELFF.

Only a few counts were recorded for this clone. The chain is built from TRBV24-1 and TRBJ2-2; D perhaps matches TRBD2 (6 bases). Germline V gene sequence: CDR1 KGHDR, CDR2 SFDVKD. CDR3 length: 15 amino acids. Trimming cost V 3 bases and J 2 bases, with 9 bases left between them. The CDR3 DNA is TGTGCCACCAGTGATGGCGGGACTAACACCGGGGAGCTGTTTTTT. This sequence encodes CATSDGGTNTGELFF.

This clone has only a few counts. J is TRBJ2-3 and V is TRBV6-5; D is unresolved. CDR3 length: 12 residues. The germline gives CDR1 MNHEY, CDR2 SVGAGI. Trimming cost V 8 bases and J 6 bases, with 12 bases left between them. CDR3 in amino acids: CASGDTRDTQYF. DNA of the CDR3: TGTGCCAGCGGCGACACACGGGATACGCAGTATTTT.

The V call is TRBV7-2, the J call TRBJ2-3; D is unclear. Germline V gene lookup returns CDR1 SGHTA and CDR2 FQGNSA. This CDR3 contains 12 residues. V was shortened by 4 bases and J by 2 bases, with 4 bases between the two germline ends. The DNA for the CDR3 is TGTGCCAGCAGCTCTTCCACAGATACGCAGTATTTT. Encoded protein: CASSSSTDTQYF.

V gene TRBV25-1 combines with J gene TRBJ2-5, with 7 bases that match TRBD2. The CDR3 runs 14 residues. Germline V CDR1 and CDR2: MGHDK, SYGVNS. V was clipped by 6 bases and J by 2 bases; unmatched bases: 6. In nucleotides, the CDR3 is TGTGCCAGCAGCTTCTTGGGGGGGCAAGAGACCCAGTACTTC. Its protein product is CASSFLGGQETQYF.

This clone is a singleton in its sample. The chain joins TRBV28 to TRBJ2-1, with 7 bases that match TRBD2. Germline V gene sequence: CDR1 MDHEN, CDR2 SYDVKM. The CDR3 has 13 residues. With 3 bases clipped from V and 7 bases from J, the junction kept 3 bases outside the gene matches. This chain's CDR3 is CASSLNSGNEQFF. The CDR3 region has the DNA TGTGCCAGCAGTTTGAATAGCGGGAATGAGCAGTTCTTC.

This chain connects TRBV2 to TRBJ1-1, with a tentative D call TRBD1 (5 bases). This CDR3 spans 16 amino acids. Germline CDR1 is SNHLY and CDR2 is FYNNEI. V was pared by 6 bases and J by 4 bases, with 21 bases between. CDR3 coding DNA: TGTGCCAGCAGCGCGCGGGGCACAACAGAGGGCACTGAAGCTTTCTTT. It yields the protein CASSARGTTEGTEAFF.

The rearrangement uses TRBV15 and TRBJ1-1; D possibly corresponds to TRBD1 (6 bases). Trimming pared 3 bases from V and 1 base from J, leaving 18 bases between. The CDR3 sequence is 17 residues long. The V gene's germline CDR1 is LNHNV and CDR2 YYDKDF (reference sequence). CDR3 loop: CATSSQGSAVRNTEAFF. The CDR3 region has the DNA TGTGCCACCAGCAGCCAGGGGTCGGCAGTCCGGAACACTGAAGCTTTCTTT.

The chain has TRBV7-8 and TRBJ1-1; D is uncertain. This CDR3 contains 12 residues. Trimming pared 5 bases from V and 5 bases from J, leaving 9 bases between. Looked up from germline, CDR1 is SGHVS and CDR2 is FQNEAQ. In DNA form, the CDR3 reads TGTGCCAGCAGCCCCGAGTTTACTGAAGCTTTCTTT. The encoded protein is CASSPEFTEAFF.

This chain joins TRBV25-1 and TRBJ1-6; 10 nucleotides line up with TRBD1. The germline V gene has CDR1 MGHDK and CDR2 SYGVNS. V shed 4 bases and J 10 bases; nucleotides not matched to a gene: 4. The CDR3 totals 14 residues. The CDR3 spells CASSGDRGGSPLHF. In nucleotides, the CDR3 is TGTGCCAGCAGTGGGGACAGGGGCGGGTCACCCCTCCACTTT. Together with reference TRBV25-1 and TRBJ1-6, the CDR3 gives the full variable domain: EADIYQTPRYLVIGTGKKITLECSQTMGHDKMYWYQQDPGMELHLIHYSYGVNSTEKGDLSSESTVSRIRTEHFPLTLESARPSHTSQYLCASSGDRGGSPLHFGNGTRLTVT.

The genes are TRBV7-2 and TRBJ2-1, with TRBD2 matching over 7 bases. There are 15 residues in the CDR3. The germline V gene encodes CDR1 SGHTA and CDR2 FQGNSA. Trimming cost V 1 base and J 8 bases; bases outside gene matches: 8. CDR3 protein: CASSLDPAGWDEQFF. CDR3 nucleotides: TGTGCCAGCAGCTTAGATCCAGCGGGATGGGATGAGCAGTTCTTC.

This rearrangement joins TRBV2 to TRBJ2-1; 8 bases match TRBD2. Germline V gene lookup returns CDR1 SNHLY and CDR2 FYNNEI. The CDR3 contains 15 residues. Trimming at V came to 8 bases and at J to 2 bases, leaving 8 bases not matched to a gene. This chain's CDR3 is CASFGQRGTYNEQFF. The CDR3, as DNA: TGTGCCAGCTTCGGACAGCGGGGGACCTACAATGAGCAGTTCTTC. The variable domain in full, completed from reference TRBV2 and TRBJ2-1, reads EPEVTQTPSHQVTQMGQEVILRCVPISNHLYFYWYRQILGQKVEFLVSFYNNEISEKSEIFDDQFSVERPDGSNFTLKIRSTKLEDSAMYFCASFGQRGTYNEQFFGPGTRLTVL.

Only a few counts were recorded for this clone. The chain joins TRBV5-4 to TRBJ2-2; TRBD1 matches at 8 bases. CDR3 length equals 15 residues. V shed 4 bases, J shed 1 base, and the junction held 3 bases outside the gene matches. Looked up from germline, CDR1 is SGHNT and CDR2 is YYREEE (reference sequence). CDR3 region: CASSPGGLNTGELFF. For the CDR3, the DNA is TGTGCCAGCAGCCCAGGGGGCTTGAACACCGGGGAGCTGTTTTTT.

V usage is TRBV5-6 and J usage is TRBJ2-1, with TRBD1 matching 7 bases. CDR1 SGHDT and CDR2 YYEEEE come from the germline V gene. This CDR3 spans 16 amino acids. Trimming took 1 base from V and 0 from J; bases not matched to a gene: 4. The CDR3 DNA follows: TGTGCCAGCAGCTTGTCATGGGACAGCTCCTACAATGAGCAGTTCTTC. Translation: CASSLSWDSSYNEQFF.

This rearrangement joins TRBV5-8 to TRBJ1-2; TRBD1 is a possible D gene (6 bases). V lost 3 bases, J lost 2 bases, and 20 bases lay in between. This CDR3 contains 17 residues. The germline gives CDR1 SGHTS, CDR2 YDEGEE. CDR3 bases: TGTGCCAGCAGCTCCCTCATCTCGGACAGACAAAACTATGGCTACACCTTC. Encoded protein: CASSSLISDRQNYGYTF.

This clone was recorded a few times. The chain employs TRBV7-9 and TRBJ1-1; D remains ambiguous. V was trimmed by 8 bases and J by 4 bases, leaving 14 bases between them. Germline V CDR1 and CDR2: SEHNR, FQNEAQ (reference sequence). The CDR3 is made up of 13 amino acids. CDR3 DNA: TGTGCCAGCTACCCCAGCGGCGGCACTGAAGCTTTCTTT. Protein sequence: CASYPSGGTEAFF.

This chain connects TRBV6-6 to TRBJ2-1, with 11 bases aligning to TRBD2. CDR3 length: 14 amino acids. V was clipped by 11 bases and J by 8 bases; unmatched bases: 11. The germline gives CDR1 MNHNY, CDR2 SVGAGI (reference sequence). CDR3 loop: CACELAGGPHEQFF. DNA for the CDR3: TGTGCCTGCGAATTAGCGGGAGGGCCCCATGAGCAGTTCTTC.

This rearrangement joins TRBV4-3 to TRBJ2-5; no firm D call. Per germline, CDR1 LGHNA and CDR2 YSLEER. The CDR3 has 14 residues. V was pared by 2 bases and J by 7 bases, with 14 bases between. As DNA, the CDR3 is TGCGCCAGCAGCCAAAGCGCGGCTTTGGGGACCCAGTACTTC. It yields the protein CASSQSAALGTQYF.

Only one count was recorded for this clone. V gene TRBV12-1 combines with J gene TRBJ2-1; the DNA was not used to check the table's D call, TRBD2. TRBV12-1 is listed as a pseudogene. The CDR3 contains 18 residues. CDR3: CASRIPSLTSGRGNEQFF. For the CDR3, the DNA is TGTGCCAGCAGGATTCCAAGTTTGACTAGCGGGAGGGGGAATGAGCAGTTCTTC.

The genes are TRBV2 and TRBJ1-2, with TRBD1 matching 7 bases. This CDR3 comprises 14 residues. After removal of 6 bases from V and 8 bases from J, the junction contained 12 bases not matched to a gene. The germline CDR1 and CDR2 sequences are SNHLY and FYNNEI. In DNA, the CDR3 is TGTGCCAGCAGCCGGGACAGCCAAAAAGGCGGCTACACCTTC. This sequence encodes CASSRDSQKGGYTF. The full variable domain, completed using reference TRBV2 and TRBJ1-2, is EPEVTQTPSHQVTQMGQEVILRCVPISNHLYFYWYRQILGQKVEFLVSFYNNEISEKSEIFDDQFSVERPDGSNFTLKIRSTKLEDSAMYFCASSRDSQKGGYTFGSGTRLTVV.

V and J are TRBV5-1 and TRBJ2-2, with D unresolved. The CDR3 consists of 15 residues. Trimming took off 1 base at V and 2 bases at J, with 9 bases between the two ends. Germline assignment: CDR1 SGHRS and CDR2 YFSETQ. CDR3 bases: TGCGCCAGCAGCTTGCAGCAGGCCAACACCGGGGAGCTGTTTTTT. Encoded protein: CASSLQQANTGELFF.